These 8 T cell receptor beta chains were all obtained from the same sample, sequenced in a study of control samples from healthy donors and cancer patients. Clones were read by immunoSEQ multiplex PCR, and TCRdb kept only the in-frame ones, dropping some. Of about 96,000 clones in the sample, 80% to 95% are singletons; the top ten hold around 8.5%. Sequencing used blood. These receptors were taken from a man aged 18-30 years in good health.

This sequence joins TRBV10-3 and TRBJ2-7, with D uncertain. The germline CDR1 and CDR2 sequences are ENHRY and SYGVKD. The CDR3 has 12 amino acids. Trimming took off 3 bases at V and 5 bases at J, with 8 bases between the two ends. This CDR3 reads CAISEGANEQYF. The DNA for the CDR3 is TGTGCCATCAGTGAAGGTGCGAACGAGCAGTACTTC.

The rearrangement uses TRBV3-1 (or the pseudogene TRBV3-2) and TRBJ2-7; no definite D call. The CDR3 covers 12 residues. Trimming shortened V by 3 bases and J by 2 bases, and 5 bases separated the two germline ends. Per germline, CDR1 LGHDT and CDR2 YNNKEL (reference sequence). The CDR3 loop is CASSQSAYEQYF. For the CDR3, the DNA is TGTGCCAGCAGCCAGTCAGCCTACGAGCAGTACTTC.

This clone was seen a single time. The rearrangement joins TRBV5-4 to TRBJ1-6; D gene uncertain. V was pared by 2 bases and J by 0 bases, with 9 bases between. Germline lookup yields CDR1 SGHNT and CDR2 YYREEE (reference sequence). The length of the CDR3 is 16 residues. The CDR3 DNA is TGTGCCAGCAGCTTTAAACAGATCTCCTATAATTCACCCCTCCACTTT. Encoded protein: CASSFKQISYNSPLHF.

The chain has TRBV28 and TRBJ1-1; D is undetermined. V was clipped by 2 bases and J by 7 bases, with 8 bases between them. Germline CDR1 is MDHEN and CDR2 is SYDVKM. The CDR3 contains 12 residues. CDR3 region: CASSLTTREAFF. DNA of the CDR3: TGTGCCAGCAGTTTAACCACACGTGAAGCTTTCTTT.

V gene TRBV5-6 combines with J gene TRBJ2-7; possibly TRBD2 for D (6 bases). Per germline, CDR1 SGHDT and CDR2 YYEEEE. This CDR3 is built from 15 residues. Trimming stripped 3 bases from V and 5 bases from J, with 18 bases between. CDR3 protein: CASSWVGTFPNEQYF. The CDR3 region has the DNA TGTGCCAGCAGCTGGGTGGGGACTTTTCCCAACGAGCAGTACTTC. Supplemented by reference TRBV5-6 and TRBJ2-7, the full variable domain reads DAGVTQSPTHLIKTRGQQVTLRCSPKSGHDTVSWYQQALGQGPQFIFQYYEEEERQRGNFPDRFSGHQFPNYSSELNVNALLLGDSALYLCASSWVGTFPNEQYFGPGTRLTVT.

The genes are TRBV4-1 and TRBJ1-1; D might be TRBD1 (6 bases). Germline CDR1 is MGHRA and CDR2 is YSYEKL. V shed 4 bases and J shed 5 bases, with 14 bases lying between them. This CDR3 is 14 amino acids long. CDR3 region: CASSLTGLETEAFF. CDR3 in DNA: TGCGCCAGCAGCCTAACAGGGCTGGAGACTGAAGCTTTCTTT.

The V gene is TRBV6-1, the J gene TRBJ1-3, with D possibly matching TRBD1 (6 bases). Germline V gene data show CDR1 as MNHNS and CDR2 as SASEGT. Trimming pared 4 bases from V and 2 bases from J, leaving 18 bases between. The CDR3 loop spans 17 amino acids. CDR3 sequence: CASSAFLQGSAGNTIYF. The DNA of the CDR3 is TGTGCCAGCAGTGCCTTTCTTCAGGGGAGTGCTGGAAACACCATATATTTT.

The V gene is TRBV3-1 (or the pseudogene TRBV3-2), the J gene TRBJ1-6; TRBD1 agrees at 10 bases. The V and J ends lost 4 bases and 10 bases, in that order; junction bases with no gene match: 10. Looked up from germline, CDR1 is LGHDT and CDR2 is YNNKEL (reference sequence). The CDR3 spans 16 residues. The CDR3 nucleotides are TGTGCCAGCAGCCGCACCGGGACAGGGGATGGATCACCCCTCCACTTT. As protein: CASSRTGTGDGSPLHF.